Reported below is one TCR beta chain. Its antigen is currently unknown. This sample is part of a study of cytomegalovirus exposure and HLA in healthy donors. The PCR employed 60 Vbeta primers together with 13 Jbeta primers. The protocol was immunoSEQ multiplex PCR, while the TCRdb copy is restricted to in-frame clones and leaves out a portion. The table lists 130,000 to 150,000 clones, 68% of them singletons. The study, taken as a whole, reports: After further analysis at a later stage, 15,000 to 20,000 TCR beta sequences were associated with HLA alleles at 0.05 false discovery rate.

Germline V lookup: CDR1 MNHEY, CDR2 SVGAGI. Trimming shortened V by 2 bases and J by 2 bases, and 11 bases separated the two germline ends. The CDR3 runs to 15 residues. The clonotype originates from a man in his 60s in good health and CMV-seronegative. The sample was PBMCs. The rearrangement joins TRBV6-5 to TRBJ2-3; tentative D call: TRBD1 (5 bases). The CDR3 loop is CASSYRGISTDTQYF. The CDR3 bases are TGTGCCAGCAGTTACAGGGGAATATCCACAGATACGCAGTATTTT.